These T cell receptor beta chains were read from a single sample in a study of regulatory T cells in long-lasting Graves disease. TCRdb itself ran the multiplex PCR reads through MiXCR, one entry per CDR3 protein. The repertoire holds under 300,000 distinct CDR3 sequences, with 20% to 25% as singletons. Source: peripheral blood mononuclear cells (PBMCs), taken at new diagnosis, from a patient treated with antithyroid drugs. Receptors originate from a female donor with Graves disease. Each CDR3 is given with its conserved first and last residue.

>15|TRBV6-2/TRBV6-3|TRBJ2-1
CASSSAGDWRNEQFF
>16|TRBV15|TRBJ1-4
CATSKTPGTPNEKLFF
>16|TRBV4-2|TRBJ2-1
CASSQGDNSGGYEQFF
>13|TRBV9|TRBJ1-1
CASSVFTGATAFF
>15|TRBV12-3/TRBV12-4|TRBJ2-7
CASSYQGPGVAEQYF
>13|TRBV24-1|TRBJ2-1
CATSGTVDNEQFF
>13|TRBV7-2|TRBJ2-1
CASSQEARQEQFF
>15|TRBV2|TRBJ2-1
CAYTPGSGIDSEQFF
>14|TRBV20-1|TRBJ1-4
CSARDRGPNEKLFF
>15|TRBV6-2/TRBV6-3|TRBJ2-5
CASSYSAGGKETQYF
>17|TRBV7-2|TRBJ2-1
CASSPTGLAGGPGVGFF
>15|TRBV6-4|TRBJ2-1
CASKNALWGYNEQFF
>13|TRBV7-2|TRBJ2-7
CASSLPGKGEQYF
>18|TRBV11-3|TRBJ2-1
CASSLATSGDPSYNEQFF
>15|TRBV27|TRBJ1-2
CASSPGTGLRYGYTF